The 20 T cell receptor beta chains presented below share a single source sample, sequenced in a study of OX40 agonist ivuxolimab in advanced cancers. Sequencing used immunoSEQ multiplex PCR; TCRdb keeps in-frame clones, though not all of them. The sample has over 55,000 clones; about four fifths are singletons. The source was CD4+ or CD8+ T cells sorted from blood, collected in a trial of the OX40 agonist ivuxolimab. These receptors came from an adult with an advanced solid tumor such as melanoma, head and neck, liver or kidney cancer.

This chain links TRBV6-1 with TRBJ1-6; D remains ambiguous. Germline CDR1 is MNHNS and CDR2 is SASEGT. Trimming removed 7 bases at V and 0 bases at J, with 10 bases between. This CDR3 contains 15 residues. The CDR3: CASNRISSYNSPLHF. For the CDR3, the DNA is TGTGCCAGCAACCGGATAAGCTCCTATAATTCACCCCTCCACTTT.

The chain links TRBV7-3 to TRBJ2-6, with 8 bases aligning to TRBD1. Unmatched junction bases numbered 7, after V lost 3 bases and J lost 0 bases. Germline V gene lookup returns CDR1 SGHTA and CDR2 FQGTGA. This CDR3 spans 18 amino acids. The CDR3 spells CASSFAGTGFSGANVLTF. CDR3 coding DNA: TGTGCCAGCAGCTTTGCCGGGACAGGATTCTCTGGGGCCAACGTCCTGACTTTC.

The chain recombines TRBV28 with TRBJ2-5, with D possibly TRBD2 on 5 matching bases. V lost 6 bases and J lost 5, with 13 bases in between. From germline, CDR1 is MDHEN and CDR2 SYDVKM. CDR3 size: 13 residues. The CDR3 DNA is TGTGCCAGCAGGGGTGAGGGTTGGGAGACCCAGTACTTC. It is translated as CASRGEGWETQYF.

The chain is built from TRBV5-1 and TRBJ1-1, with unresolved D. V lost 3 bases, J lost 4 bases, and 16 bases lay in between. CDR1 is SGHRS, CDR2 YFSETQ, per germline. The CDR3 has 15 amino acids. CDR3: CASSYEASNPTEAFF. The CDR3 nucleotides read TGCGCCAGCAGCTATGAAGCTTCGAATCCCACTGAAGCTTTCTTT.

The chain links TRBV5-6 to TRBJ2-7; D may correspond to TRBD1 or TRBD2 (6 bases each). CDR1 and CDR2 from the germline V gene are SGHDT and YYEEEE. The CDR3 covers 15 residues. Trimming cost V 4 bases and J 5 bases, with 19 bases left between them. This CDR3 reads CASSLTGGGWNEQYF. Written as DNA, the CDR3 is TGTGCCAGCAGCCTGACCGGGGGCGGTTGGAACGAGCAGTACTTC.

J is TRBJ1-2 and V is TRBV6-1; the match to TRBD1 covers 9 bases. The CDR3 is made up of 13 amino acids. J lost 9 bases, V lost 5 bases, and 7 bases had no gene match. Germline assignment: CDR1 MNHNS and CDR2 SASEGT. In DNA form, the CDR3 reads TGTGCCAGCAGTCCGACGGGACAGGGAAGCTACACCTTC. Translation gives CASSPTGQGSYTF.

The J gene is TRBJ1-5, the V gene TRBV6-1; TRBD1 agrees at 7 bases. Germline V gives CDR1 MNHNS, CDR2 SASEGT. With 10 bases clipped from V and 4 bases from J, the junction kept 4 bases outside the gene matches. The CDR3 has 12 residues. The CDR3 nucleotides are TGTGCCACCGGGACAGCTAATCAGCCCCAGCATTTT. Translating gives CATGTANQPQHF.

The J gene is TRBJ1-6, the V gene TRBV7-9; D possibly corresponds to TRBD1 (5 bases). V lost 3 bases and J lost 5, with 11 bases in between. The length of the CDR3 is 15 residues. Looked up from germline, CDR1 is SEHNR and CDR2 is FQNEAQ (reference sequence). The CDR3 sequence is CASSLMGRDNSPLHF. DNA of the CDR3: TGTGCCAGCAGCTTGATGGGACGTGATAATTCACCCCTCCACTTT.

The chain carries TRBV6-6 and TRBJ1-1; TRBD1 matches 7 bases. The CDR3 extends over 14 amino acids. CDR1 MNHNY and CDR2 SVGAGI come from the germline V gene (reference sequence). Trimming removed 7 bases from V and 1 base from J; junction bases left unmatched: 6. The CDR3 loop is CASMTGQENTEAFF. For the CDR3, the DNA is TGTGCCAGCATGACAGGGCAGGAGAACACTGAAGCTTTCTTT.

This clone has a single count. The V gene is TRBV5-1, the J gene TRBJ1-2, with D unclear. Trimming took 4 bases from V and 6 from J, leaving 10 bases between them. CDR1 SGHRS and CDR2 YFSETQ come from the germline V gene. This CDR3 region has 12 residues. The CDR3 is CASSPGGDGYTF. The CDR3 coding sequence is TGCGCCAGCAGCCCGGGTGGGGATGGCTACACCTTC.

This clone appeared once. The DNA for the CDR3 is TGTGCCAGCAGCTTATCTGTCAGATTAATAGCCAAAAACATTCAGTACTTC. Its translation: CASSLSVRLIAKNIQYF. The chain combines TRBV7-9 with TRBJ2-4; D unresolved. The CDR3 extends over 17 amino acids. Germline values: CDR1 SEHNR, CDR2 FQNEAQ (reference sequence). Deletions cut 2 bases from V and 0 bases from J, with 14 bases between.

The chain links TRBV11-2 to TRBJ2-5; unclear D gene. The V end lost 3 bases, the J end lost 3 bases, and 8 bases lay between the germline ends. The CDR3 contains 13 residues. CDR1 and CDR2 from the germline V gene are SGHAT and FQNNGV. The CDR3 nucleotides read TGTGCCAGCAGCTTTAGTCCAGAAGAGACCCAGTACTTC. This sequence encodes CASSFSPEETQYF.

This clone was recorded only once. The chain carries TRBV2 and TRBJ2-3, with D hard to call. The V gene lost 2 bases and the J gene lost 5 bases, with 8 bases spanning the gap. The CDR3 length is 13 residues. Germline loops: CDR1 SNHLY, CDR2 FYNNEI. CDR3 nucleotides: TGTGCCAGCAGTGAAATCGCGCGAGATACGCAGTATTTT. This codes for CASSEIARDTQYF.

This sequence joins TRBV19 and TRBJ2-7; D remains unclear. The V end was cut by 10 bases, the J end by 4 bases, with 26 bases between. The CDR3 consists of 16 residues. The germline V gene has CDR1 LNHDA and CDR2 SQIVND (reference sequence). CDR3 coding DNA: TGTGCCACCGGCTCGCTGGGTCTCTTGGGGATGTACGAGCAGTACTTC. Protein sequence: CATGSLGLLGMYEQYF.

The V call is TRBV28, the J call TRBJ2-5, with 7 nucleotides matching TRBD2. The CDR3 length is 14 residues. Germline trimming cut 7 bases from V and 0 bases from J; bases unmatched to any gene: 5. In germline, CDR1 is MDHEN, CDR2 SYDVKM. This chain's CDR3 is CASIGGGNQETQYF. The CDR3 region has the DNA TGTGCCAGCATTGGGGGGGGGAACCAAGAGACCCAGTACTTC.

The rearrangement links TRBV18 to TRBJ1-1; D is uncertain. Germline V CDR1 and CDR2: KGHSH, LQKENI. V was pared by 5 bases and J by 1 base, with 8 bases between. The CDR3 has 13 amino acids. The CDR3 bases are TGTGCCAGCTCAGTAGGCCAGAACACTGAAGCTTTCTTT. It encodes CASSVGQNTEAFF.

This clone was observed a handful of times. The chain links TRBV30 to TRBJ2-3; possibly TRBD1 for D (5 bases). Trimming took off 2 bases at V and 9 bases at J, with 12 bases between the two ends. The V gene's germline CDR1 is GTSNPN and CDR2 SVGIG (reference sequence). The CDR3 sequence is 12 residues long. CDR3 nucleotides: TGTGCCTGGAGTCAGACAGTTGACACGCAGTATTTT. It codes for CAWSQTVDTQYF.

The genes are TRBV10-3 and TRBJ1-1, with unresolved D. The V and J ends lost 11 bases and 4 bases respectively, with 17 bases between them. Germline V gene sequence: CDR1 ENHRY, CDR2 SYGVKD. The CDR3 consists of 13 residues. The DNA of the CDR3 is TGTGCCCACTGGGATGGAGCGGGCACTGAAGCTTTCTTT. Protein sequence: CAHWDGAGTEAFF.

The rearrangement joins TRBV11-2 to TRBJ2-6; possible D gene TRBD1, 5 bases. The CDR3 is made up of 15 amino acids. Germline loops: CDR1 SGHAT, CDR2 FQNNGV. Deletions cut 6 bases from V and 2 bases from J, with 11 bases between. CDR3 nucleotides: TGTGCCAGCAGTTATAGGGGCGCTGGGGCCAACGTCCTGACTTTC. Encoded protein: CASSYRGAGANVLTF.

The V call is TRBV5-6, the J call TRBJ1-2, with D tentatively TRBD1 (5 bases). V was clipped by 3 bases and J by 4 bases, with 13 bases between them. CDR1 SGHDT and CDR2 YYEEEE come from the germline V gene. This CDR3 has 14 residues. CDR3 loop: CASSSYRPPYGYTF. CDR3 sequence (DNA): TGTGCCAGCAGCTCCTACAGGCCGCCCTATGGCTACACCTTC.